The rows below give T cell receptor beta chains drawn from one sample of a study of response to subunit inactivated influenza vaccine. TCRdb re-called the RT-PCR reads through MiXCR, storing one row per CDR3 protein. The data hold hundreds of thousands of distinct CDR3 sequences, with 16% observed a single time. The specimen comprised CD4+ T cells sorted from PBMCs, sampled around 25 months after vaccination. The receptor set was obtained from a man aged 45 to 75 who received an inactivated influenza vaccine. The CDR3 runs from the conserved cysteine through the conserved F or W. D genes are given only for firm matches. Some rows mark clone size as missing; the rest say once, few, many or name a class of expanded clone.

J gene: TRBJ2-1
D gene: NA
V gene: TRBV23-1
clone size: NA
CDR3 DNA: TGCGCCAGCAGTCACCGGCCGGGACGGACCTACAATGAGCAGTTCTTC
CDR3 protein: CASSHRPGRTYNEQFF

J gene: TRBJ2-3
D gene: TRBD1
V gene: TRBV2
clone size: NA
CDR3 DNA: TGTGCCAGCAGTGAAGCCGGGACAGCCCAAGATACGCAGTATTTT
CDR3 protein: CASSEAGTAQDTQYF

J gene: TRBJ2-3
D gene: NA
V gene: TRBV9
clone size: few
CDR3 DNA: TGTGCCAGCAGCGAAAGAACTACTCACACAGATACGCAGTATTTT
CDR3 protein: CASSERTTHTDTQYF

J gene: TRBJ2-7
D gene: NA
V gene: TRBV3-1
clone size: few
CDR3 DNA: TGTGCCAGCAGCCAAAGTCACGGTTCCTACGAGCAGTACTTC
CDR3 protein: CASSQSHGSYEQYF

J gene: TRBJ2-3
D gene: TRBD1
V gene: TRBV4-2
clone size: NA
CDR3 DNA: TGTGCCAGCAGCCAAGGTGGACAGGGCACAGATACGCAGTATTTT
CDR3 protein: CASSQGGQGTDTQYF

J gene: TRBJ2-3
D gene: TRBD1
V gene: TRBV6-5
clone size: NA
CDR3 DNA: TGTGCCAGCAGTTACTCAGGACAGGGGGCAGATACGCAGTATTTT
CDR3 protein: CASSYSGQGADTQYF

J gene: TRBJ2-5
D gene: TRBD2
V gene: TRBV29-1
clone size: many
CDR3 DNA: TGCAGCGTTGCGGCTAGCGGGGGGGCCAGTGAGACCCAGTACTTC
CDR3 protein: CSVAASGGASETQYF

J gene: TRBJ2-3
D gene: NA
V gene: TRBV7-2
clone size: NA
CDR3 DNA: TGTGCCAGCAGCTTGGGGGGGGCCGACGATACGCAGTATTTT
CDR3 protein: CASSLGGADDTQYF

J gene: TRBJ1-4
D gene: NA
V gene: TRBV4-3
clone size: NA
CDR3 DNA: TGCGCCAGCAGCCAAGTCGTCCAGGGGAATGAAAAACTGTTTTTT
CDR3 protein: CASSQVVQGNEKLFF

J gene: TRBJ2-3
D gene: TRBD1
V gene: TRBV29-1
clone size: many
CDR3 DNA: TGCAGCGTTGGGACGAGGACAGGGGGAGATACGCAGTATTTT
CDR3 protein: CSVGTRTGGDTQYF

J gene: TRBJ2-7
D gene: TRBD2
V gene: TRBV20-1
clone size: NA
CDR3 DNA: TGCAGTGCTAGAGATGAACTAGCGGGGTCCTACGAGCAGTACTTC
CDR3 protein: CSARDELAGSYEQYF

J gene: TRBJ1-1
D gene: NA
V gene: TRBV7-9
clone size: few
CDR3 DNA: TGTGCCAGCAGCTTAATTACGGCTCCAGCTTTCTTT
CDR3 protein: CASSLITAPAFF

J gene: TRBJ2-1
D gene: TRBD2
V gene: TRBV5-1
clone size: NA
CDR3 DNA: TGCGCCAGCAGCATAGGACTAGCGCTAGGGAATGAGCAGTTCTTC
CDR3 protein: CASSIGLALGNEQFF

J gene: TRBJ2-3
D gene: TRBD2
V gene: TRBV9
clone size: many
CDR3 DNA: TGTGCCAGCAGCGTAGATCAGCGGGAGTCAGATACGCAGTATTTT
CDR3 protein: CASSVDQRESDTQYF

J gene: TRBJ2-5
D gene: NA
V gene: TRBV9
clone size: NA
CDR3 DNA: TGTGCCAGCAGCGTAGCTACCTGGGAGACAGAGACCCAGTACTTC
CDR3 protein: CASSVATWETETQYF

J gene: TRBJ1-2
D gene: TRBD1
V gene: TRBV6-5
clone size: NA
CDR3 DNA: TGTGCCAGCAGTTACTCGGGACAGAGGAACTATGGCTACACCTTC
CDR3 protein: CASSYSGQRNYGYTF

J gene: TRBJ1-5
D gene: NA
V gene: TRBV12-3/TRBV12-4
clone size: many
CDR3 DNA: TGTGCCAGCAGTTTCTCGGGAGGCAATCAGCCCCAGCATTTT
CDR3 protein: CASSFSGGNQPQHF

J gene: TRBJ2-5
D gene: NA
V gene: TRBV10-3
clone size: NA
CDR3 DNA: TGTGCCACCGGAGGGTTGGGGGCAGGAGAGACCCAGTACTTC
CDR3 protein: CATGGLGAGETQYF

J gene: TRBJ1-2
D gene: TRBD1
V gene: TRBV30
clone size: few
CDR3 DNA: TGTGCCTGGAGCTTCAGGACAGGGGGCTTTCCGTCCGGCTACACCTTC
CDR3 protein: CAWSFRTGGFPSGYTF

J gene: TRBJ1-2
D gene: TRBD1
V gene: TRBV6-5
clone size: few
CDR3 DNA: TGTGCCAGCAGTTACTCAGCAGGGGGCTCTGGCTACACCTTC
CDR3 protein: CASSYSAGGSGYTF

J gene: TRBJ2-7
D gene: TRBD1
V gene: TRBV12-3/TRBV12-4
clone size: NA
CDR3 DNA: TGTGCCAGCAGTTTAGCGCAGGGGGCTCGTGAGCAGTACTTC
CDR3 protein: CASSLAQGAREQYF

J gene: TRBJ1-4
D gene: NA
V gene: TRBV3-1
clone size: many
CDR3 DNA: TGTGCCAGCAGCCCCGGGCGGCATTTCAGTGAAAAACTGTTTTTT
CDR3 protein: CASSPGRHFSEKLFF

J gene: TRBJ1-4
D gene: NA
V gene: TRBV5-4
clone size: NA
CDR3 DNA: TGTGCCAGCAGCTTGGCCGGGCGGCCTGAAAAACTGTTTTTT
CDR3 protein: CASSLAGRPEKLFF

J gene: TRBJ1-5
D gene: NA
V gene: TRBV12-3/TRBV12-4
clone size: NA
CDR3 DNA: TGTGCCAGCAGTTTAGGGGCCTCACGGCCCCAGCATTTT
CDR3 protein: CASSLGASRPQHF

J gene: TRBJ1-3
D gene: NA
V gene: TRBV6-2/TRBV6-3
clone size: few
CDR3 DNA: TGTGCCAGCACCTCGGGACTCTCTGGAAACACCATATATTTT
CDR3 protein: CASTSGLSGNTIYF

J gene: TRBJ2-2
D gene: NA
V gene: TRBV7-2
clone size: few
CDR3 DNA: TGTGCCAGCAGCACCGGTAGTCGCCCGCTGTTTTTT
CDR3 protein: CASSTGSRPLFF

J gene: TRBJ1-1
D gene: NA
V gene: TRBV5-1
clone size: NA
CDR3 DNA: TGCGCCAGCAGCCCGAAGGACGGCGACGGAGCTTTCTTT
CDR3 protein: CASSPKDGDGAFF

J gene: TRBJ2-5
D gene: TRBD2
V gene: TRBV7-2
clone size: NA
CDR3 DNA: TGTGCCAGCAGCCTTCGTAGCGGGAGGGCCGAAGAGACCCAGTACTTC
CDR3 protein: CASSLRSGRAEETQYF

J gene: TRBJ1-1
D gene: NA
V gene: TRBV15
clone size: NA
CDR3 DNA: TGTGCCACCAGCAGAGAAAGGGGCACTGAAGCTTTCTTT
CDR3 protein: CATSRERGTEAFF

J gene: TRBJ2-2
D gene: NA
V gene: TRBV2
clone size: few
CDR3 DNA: TGTGCCAGCAGTAGGTCAGGCGCCAACACCGGGGAGCTGTTTTTT
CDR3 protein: CASSRSGANTGELFF

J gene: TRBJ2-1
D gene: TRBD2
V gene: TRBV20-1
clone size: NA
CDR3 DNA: TGCAGTGCTCCCCTGGGAGCGGGGGGAAATGAGCAGTTCTTC
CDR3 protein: CSAPLGAGGNEQFF

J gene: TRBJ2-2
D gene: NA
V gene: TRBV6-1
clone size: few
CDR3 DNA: TGTGCCAGCAGTCCCACCCGGAAATATAGCCATGTCGGGGAGCTGTTTTTT
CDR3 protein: CASSPTRKYSHVGELFF

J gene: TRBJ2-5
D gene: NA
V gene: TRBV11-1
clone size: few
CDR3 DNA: TGTGCCAGCGCGTGGTCTCCGAGGGAAGAGACCCAGTACTTC
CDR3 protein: CASAWSPREETQYF

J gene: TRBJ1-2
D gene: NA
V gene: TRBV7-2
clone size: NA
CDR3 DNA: TGTGCCAGCAGCTTAGTACACCAGGGTTTAGGGGGCTACACCTTC
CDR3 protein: CASSLVHQGLGGYTF

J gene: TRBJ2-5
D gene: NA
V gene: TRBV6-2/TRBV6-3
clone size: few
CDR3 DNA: TGTGCCAGCAGTTTTAGCGGACCAGGGGAGACCCAGTACTTC
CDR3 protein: CASSFSGPGETQYF

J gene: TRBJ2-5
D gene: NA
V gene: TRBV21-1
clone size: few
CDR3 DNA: TGTGCCAGCAGCAAAGACCCTGACTTC
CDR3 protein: CASSKDPDF

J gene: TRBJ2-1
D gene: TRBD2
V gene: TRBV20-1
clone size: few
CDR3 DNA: TGCAGTGCTAGCGAGTTGGTTAGCGGGAGCTACAATGAGCAGTTCTTC
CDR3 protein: CSASELVSGSYNEQFF

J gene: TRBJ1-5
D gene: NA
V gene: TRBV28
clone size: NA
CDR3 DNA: TGTGCCAGCAGCGTGGGGTGGAGGCAGCCCCAGCATTTT
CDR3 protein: CASSVGWRQPQHF

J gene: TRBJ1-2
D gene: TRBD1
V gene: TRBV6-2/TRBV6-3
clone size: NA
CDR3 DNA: TGTGCCAGCAGCCGACCGGGACAGGGTTTCTATGGCTACACCTTC
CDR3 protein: CASSRPGQGFYGYTF

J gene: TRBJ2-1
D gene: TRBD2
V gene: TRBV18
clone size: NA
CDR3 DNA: TGTGCCAGCTCACCCCTGCTAGCGGGGGAGACCTACAATGAGCAGTTCTTC
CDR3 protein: CASSPLLAGETYNEQFF

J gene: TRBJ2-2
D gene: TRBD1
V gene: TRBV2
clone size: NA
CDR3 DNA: TGTGCCAGGGGGACAGGGACGAACACCGGGGAGCTGTTTTTT
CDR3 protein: CARGTGTNTGELFF

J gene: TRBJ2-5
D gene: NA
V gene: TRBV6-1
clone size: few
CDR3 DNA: TGTGCCAGCAGTGAAGACAGGGCGAAGGAGACCCAGTACTTC
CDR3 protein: CASSEDRAKETQYF

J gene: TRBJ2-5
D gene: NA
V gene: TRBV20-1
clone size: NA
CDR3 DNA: TGCAGTGCTAGAGATCCGGTTATGGGTAAAGAGACCCAGTACTTC
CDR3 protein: CSARDPVMGKETQYF

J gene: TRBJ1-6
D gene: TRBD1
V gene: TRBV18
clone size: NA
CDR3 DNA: TGTGCCAGCTCACTGGGGACAGGGGGTTCTGGTTCACCCCTCCACTTT
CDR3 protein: CASSLGTGGSGSPLHF

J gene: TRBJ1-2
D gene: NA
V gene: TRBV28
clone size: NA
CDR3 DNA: TGTGCCAGCAGTTTGGGGACACCACTGTACTATGGCTACACCTTC
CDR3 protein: CASSLGTPLYYGYTF

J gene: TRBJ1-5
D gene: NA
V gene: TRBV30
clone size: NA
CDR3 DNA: TGTGCCTGGAGCGACGGGAGCAATCAGCCCCAGCATTTT
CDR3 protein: CAWSDGSNQPQHF

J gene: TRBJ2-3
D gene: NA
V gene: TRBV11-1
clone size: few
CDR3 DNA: TGTGCCAGCAGCTTAGATGGGGCCAGTACGCAGTATTTT
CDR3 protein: CASSLDGASTQYF

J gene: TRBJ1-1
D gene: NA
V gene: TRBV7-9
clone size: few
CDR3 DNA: TGTGCCAGCAGCTTAGAGGTGTCTTTGGAAGCTTTCTTT
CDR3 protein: CASSLEVSLEAFF

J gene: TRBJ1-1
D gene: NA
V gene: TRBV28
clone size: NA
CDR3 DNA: TGTGCCAGCAGTGAGGGCCACGACACTGAAGCTTTCTTT
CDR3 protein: CASSEGHDTEAFF

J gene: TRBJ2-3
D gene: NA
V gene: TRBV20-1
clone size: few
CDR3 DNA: TGCAGTGCTAGAGTTCCTGGATTATCAGATACGCAGTATTTT
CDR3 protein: CSARVPGLSDTQYF

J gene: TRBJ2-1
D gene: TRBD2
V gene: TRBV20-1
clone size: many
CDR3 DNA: TGCAGTGCACACCCTAGCGGGAGATCGGGGAATGAGCAGTTCTTC
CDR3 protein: CSAHPSGRSGNEQFF

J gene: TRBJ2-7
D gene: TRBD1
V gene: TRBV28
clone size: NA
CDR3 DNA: TGTGCCAGCAGTTCCGCCGGGACAGGGCTGGGAGTGCAGTACTTC
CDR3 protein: CASSSAGTGLGVQYF

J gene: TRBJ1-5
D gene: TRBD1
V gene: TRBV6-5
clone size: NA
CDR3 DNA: TGTGCCAGCAGTTACTCCTGGGACAGGAGCTATAGCAATCAGCCCCAGCATTTT
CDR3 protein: CASSYSWDRSYSNQPQHF

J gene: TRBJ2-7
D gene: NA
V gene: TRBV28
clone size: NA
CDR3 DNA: TGTGCCAGCACGAGGGGACGGGGGGCCCCCTACGAGCAGTACTTC
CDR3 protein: CASTRGRGAPYEQYF

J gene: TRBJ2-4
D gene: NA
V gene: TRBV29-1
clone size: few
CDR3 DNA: TGCAGCGTAAAGGGGCTTTCCAAAAACATTCAGTACTTC
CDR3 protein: CSVKGLSKNIQYF

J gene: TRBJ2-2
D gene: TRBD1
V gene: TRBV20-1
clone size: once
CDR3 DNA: TGCAGTGCCAAAAGTTGGGTGGACAGGGGGTCCGGGGAGCTGTTTTTT
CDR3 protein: CSAKSWVDRGSGELFF

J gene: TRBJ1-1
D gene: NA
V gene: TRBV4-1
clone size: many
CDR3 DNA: TGCGCCAGCAGCTCAGAAGGGAATCTGGGCGCTGAAGCTTTCTTT
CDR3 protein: CASSSEGNLGAEAFF

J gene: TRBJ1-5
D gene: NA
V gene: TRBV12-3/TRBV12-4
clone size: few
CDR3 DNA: TGTGCCAGCAGCGACAAAGGCAATCAGCCCCAGCATTTT
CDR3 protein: CASSDKGNQPQHF

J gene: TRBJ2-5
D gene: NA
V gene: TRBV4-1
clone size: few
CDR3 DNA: TGCGCCAGCAGCCAAGATCACGGGGTTGGGACCCAGTACTTC
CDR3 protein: CASSQDHGVGTQYF